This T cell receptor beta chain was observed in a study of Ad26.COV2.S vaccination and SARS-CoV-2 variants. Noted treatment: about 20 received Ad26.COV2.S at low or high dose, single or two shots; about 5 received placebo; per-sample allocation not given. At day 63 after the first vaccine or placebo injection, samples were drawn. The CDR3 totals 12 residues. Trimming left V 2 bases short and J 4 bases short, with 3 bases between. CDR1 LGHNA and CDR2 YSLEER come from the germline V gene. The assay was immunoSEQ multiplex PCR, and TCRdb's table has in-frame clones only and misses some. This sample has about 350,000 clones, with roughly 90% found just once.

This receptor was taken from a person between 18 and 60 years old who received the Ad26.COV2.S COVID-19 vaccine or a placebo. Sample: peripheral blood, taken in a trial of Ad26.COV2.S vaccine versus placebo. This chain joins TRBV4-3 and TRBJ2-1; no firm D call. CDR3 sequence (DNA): TGCGCCAGCAGCCAACAATACAATGAGCAGTTCTTC. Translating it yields CASSQQYNEQFF.